A single sample is the source of the 19 T cell receptor beta chains below, sequenced in a study of PD-L1 blockade in urothelial cancer. Time point denoted: pretreatment peripheral blood. Produced via immunoSEQ multiplex PCR; TCRdb's table is partial and in-frame only. This sample has around 130,000 clones, with approximately 84% found just once. The starting material was PBMCs, obtained around atezolizumab (anti-PD-L1) treatment. The receptors were gathered from a man aged 50-59 years with urothelial cancer.

The V and J genes are TRBV5-4 and TRBJ2-5; D is ambiguous. This CDR3 contains 12 residues. V lost 2 bases to trimming and J lost 2 bases, with 4 bases between them. CDR1 and CDR2 (germline): SGHNT, YYREEE (reference sequence). CDR3 sequence reads: CASSFQQETQYF. The CDR3 DNA sequence: TGTGCCAGCAGCTTCCAACAAGAGACCCAGTACTTC.

The rearrangement uses TRBV27 and TRBJ2-3; the match to TRBD1 covers 7 bases. CDR1 and CDR2 (germline): MNHEY, SMNVEV (reference sequence). The CDR3 is 15 residues long. V dropped 5 bases and J dropped 4; count of bases not matched to a gene: 9. The CDR3 loop reads CASSGTANLADTQYF. The CDR3 region has the DNA TGTGCCAGCAGTGGGACAGCGAATTTGGCAGATACGCAGTATTTT.

The chain combines TRBV11-2 with TRBJ2-2; D gene uncertain. The CDR3 covers 13 residues. The V end was cut by 5 bases, the J end by 6 bases, with 10 bases between. Germline V gene lookup returns CDR1 SGHAT and CDR2 FQNNGV. CDR3 residues: CASSVRLAGELFF. For the CDR3, the DNA is TGTGCCAGCAGCGTCCGTCTAGCCGGGGAGCTGTTTTTT.

This chain uses TRBV28 with TRBJ2-3; possibly TRBD2 for D (7 bases). Germline CDR1 and CDR2: MDHEN and SYDVKM. Trimming removed 4 bases at V and 2 bases at J, with 13 bases between. The CDR3 is 15 residues long. CDR3 coding DNA: TGTGCCAGCAGTTCCTGGGGGGGGCCCACAGATACGCAGTATTTT. It yields the protein CASSSWGGPTDTQYF.

The CDR3 loop is CASSVTGSNTEAFF. The CDR3 DNA follows: TGTGCCAGCAGTGTCACAGGGTCGAACACTGAAGCTTTCTTT. V usage is TRBV6-1 and J usage is TRBJ1-1; a weak D match, TRBD1 (6 bases). The germline gives CDR1 MNHNS, CDR2 SASEGT. CDR3 length: 14 residues. The V and J ends lost 4 bases and 1 base respectively, with 10 bases between them.

This chain uses TRBV7-2 with TRBJ2-1, with 7 positions matching TRBD2. Germline V gene lookup returns CDR1 SGHTA and CDR2 FQGNSA. V shed 0 bases, J shed 0 bases, and the junction held 8 bases outside the gene matches. The CDR3 has 18 residues. CDR3 residues: CASSLAIGGSSSYNEQFF. The DNA of the CDR3 is TGTGCCAGCAGCTTAGCTATTGGCGGGAGTAGCTCCTACAATGAGCAGTTCTTC.

The chain is built from TRBV6-1 and TRBJ1-4; 9 bases are shared with TRBD1. V trimming: 7 bases; J trimming: 7 bases; junction bases outside the gene matches: 4. CDR3 length: 13 amino acids. From germline, CDR1 is MNHNS and CDR2 SASEGT. The CDR3 protein is CASIRQGGEKLFF. As DNA, the CDR3 is TGTGCCAGCATAAGACAGGGGGGTGAAAAACTGTTTTTT.

Here the CDR3 reads CASSPLRTGKRSYEQYF. CDR3 coding DNA: TGTGCCAGCAGCCCGTTAAGGACAGGGAAGCGCTCCTACGAGCAGTACTTC. V usage is TRBV5-6 and J usage is TRBJ2-7, with 8 bases lining up with TRBD1. V was clipped by 4 bases and J by 0 bases; unmatched bases: 12. CDR1 is SGHDT and CDR2 is YYEEEE in the germline V gene. The CDR3 length is 17 residues. Together with reference TRBV5-6 and TRBJ2-7, the CDR3 gives the full variable domain: DAGVTQSPTHLIKTRGQQVTLRCSPKSGHDTVSWYQQALGQGPQFIFQYYEEEERQRGNFPDRFSGHQFPNYSSELNVNALLLGDSALYLCASSPLRTGKRSYEQYFGPGTRLTVT.

The chain employs TRBV19 and TRBJ2-3, with TRBD2 matching 10 bases. The V gene end was trimmed by 11 bases and the J gene end by 2 bases; junction bases not matched to a gene: 10. Looked up from germline, CDR1 is LNHDA and CDR2 is SQIVND (reference sequence). This CDR3 spans 15 amino acids. This CDR3 is CACKREGLLTDTQYF. Here the CDR3 DNA reads TGTGCCTGCAAGCGGGAGGGCCTTCTCACAGATACGCAGTATTTT. The full variable domain, with the rest looked up from reference TRBV19 and TRBJ2-3, is DGGITQSPKYLFRKEGQNVTLSCEQNLNHDAMYWYRQDPGQGLRLIYYSQIVNDFQKGDIAEGYSVSREKKESFPLTVTSAQKNPTAFYLCACKREGLLTDTQYFGPGTRLTVL.

The rearrangement joins TRBV6-5 to TRBJ1-2; D is ambiguous. Germline V gives CDR1 MNHEY, CDR2 SVGAGI. The germline V and J ends were trimmed by 6 bases and 6 bases, with 17 bases remaining between them. This CDR3 is built from 14 residues. DNA for the CDR3: TGTGCCAGCAGACGCCCGGGTTTTAGTGATGGCTACACCTTC. It codes for CASRRPGFSDGYTF.

This clone came up once. This chain links TRBV6-1 with TRBJ1-2; D is possibly TRBD1 (6 bases). The CDR3 has 14 amino acids. The V and J ends lost 6 bases and 0 bases respectively, with 11 bases between them. Per germline, CDR1 MNHNS and CDR2 SASEGT. The CDR3 sequence is CASRREGANYGYTF. CDR3 nucleotides: TGTGCCAGCAGGAGAGAGGGGGCTAACTATGGCTACACCTTC.

This clone was seen just once. The chain employs TRBV28 and TRBJ1-6, with a weak D call TRBD1 (6 bases). V was cut by 6 bases and J by 9 bases, with 21 bases left in between. The CDR3 spans 16 residues. Germline assignment: CDR1 MDHEN and CDR2 SYDVKM. This chain's CDR3 is CASREPGSGGLSPLHF. CDR3 in DNA: TGTGCCAGCAGGGAACCGGGATCGGGGGGCCTTTCACCCCTCCACTTT. Full variable domain (missing parts from reference TRBV28 and TRBJ1-6): DVKVTQSSRYLVKRTGEKVFLECVQDMDHENMFWYRQDPGLGLRLIYFSYDVKMKEKGDIPEGYSVSREKKERFSLILESASTNQTSMYLCASREPGSGGLSPLHFGNGTRLTVT.

The chain combines TRBV2 with TRBJ2-7; D is ambiguous. CDR3 size: 15 residues. Germline V lookup: CDR1 SNHLY, CDR2 FYNNEI. V lost 0 bases and J lost 0, with 9 bases in between. CDR3 residues: CASSEAHAVSYEQYF. CDR3 nucleotides: TGTGCCAGCAGTGAAGCCCATGCAGTCTCCTACGAGCAGTACTTC.

V is TRBV6-1 and J is TRBJ2-5, with a weak D call TRBD2 (6 bases). The V end lost 7 bases, the J end lost 1 base, and 13 bases lay between the germline ends. CDR1 is MNHNS, CDR2 SASEGT, per germline. The CDR3 has 14 residues. The CDR3 protein is CASNGGRGQETQYF. DNA of the CDR3: TGTGCCAGCAACGGGGGTAGGGGCCAAGAGACCCAGTACTTC.

The V and J genes are TRBV21-1 and TRBJ2-7; the DNA was not used to check the table's D call, TRBD1. TRBV21-1 is a pseudogene. The CDR3 consists of 16 residues. The CDR3 bases are TGTGCCAGCAGCAGATCTGGGACAGCGTCGATTTACGAGCAGTACTTC. Amino acid sequence: CASSRSGTASIYEQYF.

The rearrangement links TRBV7-3 to TRBJ2-1, with a tentative D call TRBD1 (6 bases). The V end lost 5 bases, the J end lost 0 bases, and 11 bases lay between the germline ends. Germline CDR1 is SGHTA and CDR2 is FQGTGA. The CDR3 length is 15 residues. The CDR3: CASSADRSSYNEQFF. The CDR3, as DNA: TGTGCCAGCAGCGCAGACAGGAGCTCCTACAATGAGCAGTTCTTC.

The chain carries TRBV5-6 and TRBJ2-5, with 11 bases fitting TRBD2. CDR1 and CDR2 from the germline V gene are SGHDT and YYEEEE. CDR3 length: 15 residues. V was clipped by 4 bases and J by 4 bases; unmatched bases: 6. The CDR3 DNA reads as TGTGCCAGCAGCACCACTAGCGGGAGTTTAGAGACCCAGTACTTC. Protein sequence: CASSTTSGSLETQYF.

The chain has TRBV19 and TRBJ2-2, with D possibly TRBD2 on 6 matching bases. This CDR3 is built from 16 residues. Trimming removed 1 base from V and 5 bases from J, with 14 bases in between. Germline V gene sequence: CDR1 LNHDA, CDR2 SQIVND (reference sequence). Here the CDR3 reads CASSIGRTGVTGELFF. As DNA, the CDR3 is TGTGCCAGTAGTATAGGTCGTACGGGAGTTACCGGGGAGCTGTTTTTT.

A note on this clone: One end of the junction is discordant with germline, which a read error may explain. The chain links TRBV4-2 to TRBJ1-1; 9 bases are shared with TRBD1. Germline CDR1 LGHNA, CDR2 YNFKEQ. The CDR3 consists of 18 residues. CDR3 coding DNA: TGTGCCAGCAGACAAGAAATGGGGACAGGGAGGGAAAATGGGAAAGCTTTCTTT. This encodes CASRQEMGTGRENGKAFF.